Described below is a single TCR beta chain sequence and its context. Assay used: immunoSEQ multiplex PCR; TCRdb lists only in-frame clones, some missing. The sample has around 560,000 clones; approximately 96% are singletons. Naive CD8 cells lacked CD45RO and underwent positive selection for CCR7, leaving out terminally differentiated effector memory CD45RA+ cells. The data belong to a study of shared clonotypes between healthy human individuals. The V gene's germline CDR1 is MDHEN and CDR2 SYDVKM. The CDR3 is 15 amino acids. The source material was naive CD8+ T cells sorted from blood. The sequence derives from a woman under 40 in good health. The genes are TRBV28 and TRBJ2-5, with D unresolved. The assigned J gene may be wrong: the sequence end matches TRBJ2-7 better. The CDR3 nucleotides are TGTGCCAGCAGTCCCCCCCCAGCGTTTTCCTACGAGCAGTACTTC. Translating gives CASSPPPAFSYEQYF.